This T cell receptor beta chain was captured by sequencing in a study of T cells in Graves' hyperthyroidism and ophthalmopathy. The overall study: Specimen type is peripheral blood, collected at initial diagnosis prior to any treatment. Study-wide results and limits: Onset of ophthalmopathy came a median around 6.2 months after the model predicted it. Most clonotypes expanded in thyroid above 0.001 were likewise present in blood.

TCR beta CDR3 regions were amplified from RNA transcripts. Initially, a first-round RT-PCR of the TCR CDR3 employed the HTBI primer set. TCRdb processed the multiplex PCR reads anew with MiXCR; each CDR3 protein has one entry. Altogether about 610,000 distinct CDR3 sequences are present, roughly 16% being singletons, with the ten largest covering around 3.5%. Trimming cost V 6 bases and J 4 bases; bases outside gene matches: 8. Germline-derived CDR1 and CDR2 are SGHRS and YFSETQ. The CDR3 is 15 amino acids. PBMCs came from 8.5 to 10 ml fresh peripheral blood. This clonotype was counted ten times or more. The antigen is unknown.

Sequences were obtained from blood. The chain recombines TRBV5-1 with TRBJ2-3, with 10 bases matching TRBD1. The sequence derives from a woman aged 40 to 55 with Graves' ophthalmopathy. CDR3 DNA sequence: TGCGCCAGCAAGGCCGACAGGGGGCTGTCAGATACGCAGTATTTT. This encodes CASKADRGLSDTQYF.